These T cell receptor beta chains were read from a single sample in a study of Ad26.COV2.S vaccination and SARS-CoV-2 variants. The data were produced by immunoSEQ multiplex PCR, yet TCRdb's version contains in-frame clones alone and is incomplete. This sample has some 340,000 clones, with approximately 86% found just once. The source material was peripheral blood, sampled in a trial of Ad26.COV2.S vaccine versus placebo. The receptors originated from a person between 18 and 59 years old who received the Ad26.COV2.S COVID-19 vaccine or a placebo. Each CDR3 is given without its conserved first and last residue. Each record gives: J gene, CDR3 length, V gene, D gene, CDR3 protein. A D gene is named only where the DNA matches it firmly.

J: TRBJ1-2
length: 9
V: TRBV11-2
D: .
CDR3: ASSLARSYT

J: TRBJ2-5
length: 14
V: TRBV30
D: TRBD2
CDR3: AWSGRAGGHLETQY

J: TRBJ1-1
length: 13
V: TRBV5-4
D: TRBD1
CDR3: ASSLPTGVNTEAF

J: TRBJ1-2
length: 13
V: TRBV19
D: TRBD1
CDR3: ASSIAWDRGYGYT

J: TRBJ1-1
length: 12
V: TRBV18
D: TRBD1
CDR3: ASSRQGLDTEAF

J: TRBJ2-1
length: 13
V: TRBV27
D: TRBD2
CDR3: ASSLRSGGIHEQF

J: TRBJ2-3
length: 14
V: TRBV6-2/TRBV6-3
D: .
CDR3: ASNPVSSGSGDTQY

J: TRBJ1-2
length: 12
V: TRBV24-1
D: .
CDR3: ATSDSGRAYGYT

J: TRBJ1-5
length: 16
V: TRBV6-2/TRBV6-3
D: .
CDR3: ASSYSVNKQGYNQPQH

J: TRBJ2-1
length: 12
V: TRBV14
D: .
CDR3: ASSHWTRGNEQF

J: TRBJ2-1
length: 12
V: TRBV5-1
D: .
CDR3: ASTSGTPGHEQF

J: TRBJ1-6
length: 19
V: TRBV4-2
D: TRBD1
CDR3: ASSQDGAGGRFSSYNSPLH

J: TRBJ1-2
length: 13
V: TRBV18
D: .
CDR3: ASSPSDSTNYGYT

J: TRBJ2-5
length: 16
V: TRBV10-1
D: TRBD2
CDR3: ASRAPGLAGGQDETQY

J: TRBJ1-5
length: 15
V: TRBV7-8
D: .
CDR3: ASSLRASPNSNQPQH

J: TRBJ2-7
length: 12
V: TRBV3-1/TRBV3-2
D: TRBD1
CDR3: ASSLQGAGYEQY